Following are 8 T cell receptor beta chains from one sample sequenced in a study of T-cell reconstitution after alpha-beta-depleted transplantation in children. Unique molecular identifiers were incorporated during preparation of the TCRbeta library. TCRdb redid the calling of the PCR reads with MiXCR, one entry per CDR3 protein. The table includes 250,000 to 400,000 distinct CDR3 sequences, 23% detected once. Source: PBMCs, mostly from graft donor cells, taken 180 days after TCRalphabeta/CD19-depleted stem cell transplant. These receptors originate from a male patient under 18 who had a stem cell transplant for acute lymphoblastic leukemia, so the T cells may come from the graft donor.

This clonotype was picked up a small number of times. The chain combines TRBV4-1 with TRBJ1-5; D is undetermined. Trimming pared 0 bases from V and 7 bases from J, leaving 19 bases between. CDR1 is MGHRA, CDR2 YSYEKL, per germline. This CDR3 contains 17 residues. CDR3 coding DNA: TGCGCCAGCAGCCAAGATCGGATAGGGCAGCCGAGACAGCCCCAGCATTTT. Amino acids: CASSQDRIGQPRQPQHF.

The chain links TRBV27 to TRBJ2-1; TRBD2 is a possible D gene (6 bases). The length of the CDR3 is 16 residues. V was shortened by 1 base and J by 3 bases, with 13 bases between the two germline ends. The germline CDR1 and CDR2 sequences are MNHEY and SMNVEV (reference sequence). The CDR3 DNA reads as TGTGCCAGCAGTTTATTCACGGGAGAGATCTACAATGAGCAGTTCTTC. Translation gives CASSLFTGEIYNEQFF.

The V gene is TRBV24-1, the J gene TRBJ1-1; D is undetermined. There are 13 residues in the CDR3. V lost 4 bases and J lost 6, with 11 bases in between. Germline CDR1 reads KGHDR; CDR2 reads SFDVKD. The CDR3 DNA reads as TGTGCCACCAGTGAGCGCCCGGGGTCTGAAGCTTTCTTT. The encoded protein is CATSERPGSEAFF.

The J gene is TRBJ2-1, the V gene TRBV6-5; D gene unclear. CDR1 and CDR2 (germline): MNHEY, SVGAGI. V lost 0 bases to trimming and J lost 6 bases, with 9 bases between them. There are 14 residues in the CDR3. The CDR3 DNA is TGTGCCAGCAGTTACTCAAAAGCTTTCAATGAGCAGTTCTTC. This sequence encodes CASSYSKAFNEQFF.

This clonotype has only a few counts. The chain employs TRBV11-2 and TRBJ2-2; D is ambiguous. Germline CDR1 reads SGHAT; CDR2 reads FQNNGV. The CDR3 runs to 13 residues. The germline V and J ends were trimmed by 2 bases and 4 bases, with 5 bases remaining between them. CDR3 sequence reads: CASSLSPTGELFF. CDR3 DNA sequence: TGTGCCAGCAGCTTATCCCCCACCGGGGAGCTGTTTTTT.

The chain links TRBV12-3 or TRBV12-4 to TRBJ2-2; D perhaps matches TRBD2 (5 bases). Trimming pared 5 bases from V and 7 bases from J, leaving 11 bases between. This CDR3 spans 13 amino acids. This chain's CDR3 is CASSTPGDGELFF. The CDR3 DNA sequence: TGTGCCAGCAGTACCCCCGGGGACGGGGAGCTGTTTTTT.

This clonotype was found a few times. The V gene is TRBV5-6, the J gene TRBJ2-5, with D perhaps matching TRBD1 or TRBD2 (5 bases each). Germline values: CDR1 SGHDT, CDR2 YYEEEE. The CDR3 spans 13 residues. The V end lost 2 bases, the J end lost 3 bases, and 8 bases lay between the germline ends. CDR3 in DNA: TGTGCCAGCAGCTTCTTGGGGGAAGAGACCCAGTACTTC. This encodes CASSFLGEETQYF.

This clonotype was counted between two and nine times. The chain recombines TRBV7-9 with TRBJ2-1, with D possibly matching TRBD1 (5 bases). The V and J ends lost 3 bases and 6 bases respectively, with 18 bases between them. The CDR3 consists of 16 residues. From germline, CDR1 is SEHNR and CDR2 FQNEAQ (reference sequence). The DNA for the CDR3 is TGTGCCAGCAGCTTGGAACTACCACAGGCCGGCAATGAGCAGTTCTTC. The encoded protein is CASSLELPQAGNEQFF.